The 23 T cell receptor beta chains below come from one sample, sequenced in a study of shared clonotypes between healthy human individuals. Repertoires were generated with immunoSEQ multiplex PCR, while TCRdb's copy carries only in-frame clones and drops some. In the table there are some 1 million clones, about 75% of which are singletons. Input material: memory CD4+ T cells sorted from blood. Subset: CD45RA-negative fraction. The receptors originated from a man between 18 and 35 years old in good health.

The chain couples TRBV28 to TRBJ1-2; D is unclear. CDR3 length: 11 amino acids. V lost 6 bases, J lost 5 bases, and 7 bases lay in between. Looked up from germline, CDR1 is MDHEN and CDR2 is SYDVKM. CDR3 bases: TGTGCCAGCAGGACCTTATATGGCTACACCTTC. Amino acids: CASRTLYGYTF.

The genes are TRBV4-2 and TRBJ2-1, with 8 bases fitting TRBD2. V lost 7 bases to trimming and J lost 3 bases; unmatched junction nucleotides: 8. The CDR3 consists of 15 residues. CDR1 LGHNA and CDR2 YNFKEQ come from the germline V gene. The CDR3 nucleotides are TGTGCCAGCACGCTTACGGGGGGGAACTACAATGAGCAGTTCTTC. Protein sequence: CASTLTGGNYNEQFF.

The chain links TRBV7-9 to TRBJ2-5; no clear D gene. This CDR3 spans 14 amino acids. Per germline, CDR1 SEHNR and CDR2 FQNEAQ (reference sequence). V shed 1 base and J shed 2 bases, with 8 bases lying between them. The CDR3 coding sequence is TGTGCCAGCAGCTTAGTCTCGCATCAAGAGACCCAGTACTTC. Translation: CASSLVSHQETQYF. Filled out from reference TRBV7-9 and TRBJ2-5, the complete variable domain reads DTGVSQNPRHKITKRGQNVTFRCDPISEHNRLYWYRQTLGQGPEFLTYFQNEAQLEKSRLLSDRFSAERPKGSFSTLEIQRTEQGDSAMYLCASSLVSHQETQYFGPGTRLLVL.

The chain carries TRBV18 and TRBJ1-1, with a tentative D call TRBD1 (6 bases). V was shortened by 3 bases and J by 4 bases, with 12 bases between the two germline ends. There are 14 residues in the CDR3. Per germline, CDR1 KGHSH and CDR2 LQKENI. CDR3 residues: CASSPIGQTTEAFF. In DNA form, the CDR3 reads TGTGCCAGCTCACCGATAGGACAGACCACTGAAGCTTTCTTT. The variable domain in full, with the rest retrieved from reference TRBV18 and TRBJ1-1, is NAGVMQNPRHLVRRRGQEARLRCSPMKGHSHVYWYRQLPEEGLKFMVYLQKENIIDESGMPKERFSAEFPKEGPSILRIQQVVRGDSAAYFCASSPIGQTTEAFFGQGTRLTVV.

The rearrangement joins TRBV2 to TRBJ2-5; the D gene is possibly TRBD2 (6 bases). The V end lost 6 bases, the J end lost 2 bases, and 16 bases lay between the germline ends. There are 15 residues in the CDR3. Per the germline V gene, CDR1 is SNHLY and CDR2 is FYNNEI. This CDR3 is CASRATGAAQETQYF. The CDR3 DNA follows: TGTGCCAGCAGAGCTACGGGAGCCGCACAAGAGACCCAGTACTTC.

CDR3 region: CSVEKGQGGQYF. CDR3 coding DNA: TGCAGCGTTGAAAAAGGACAGGGAGGGCAGTACTTC. The chain carries TRBV29-1 and TRBJ2-5, with D tentatively TRBD1 (8 bases). V dropped 2 bases and J dropped 11 bases, with 15 bases sitting between them. The CDR3 runs to 12 residues. Germline V gene lookup returns CDR1 SQVTM and CDR2 ANQGSEA.

On this clone itself: Other DNA sequences from this sample encode an identical CDR3 as well. The V and J genes are TRBV9 and TRBJ2-1; TRBD2 aligns across 13 bases. This CDR3 is 15 amino acids long. Germline assignment: CDR1 SGDLS and CDR2 YYNGEE. The V gene end was trimmed by 0 bases and the J gene end by 7 bases; junction bases not matched to a gene: 1. The CDR3 DNA reads TGTGCCAGCAGCGTAGGACTAGCGGGGGGTAATGAGCAGTTCTTC. Translation: CASSVGLAGGNEQFF.

The V and J genes are TRBV28 and TRBJ1-5, with TRBD1 matching over 8 bases. CDR1 is MDHEN, CDR2 SYDVKM, per germline. The CDR3 extends over 15 amino acids. Trimming took 6 bases from V and 7 from J; bases not matched to a gene: 11. CDR3 amino acids: CASRMDRVAGQPQHF. The CDR3 region has the DNA TGTGCCAGCAGGATGGACAGGGTTGCCGGGCAGCCCCAGCATTTT.

V and J are TRBV6-1 and TRBJ1-6, with D perhaps TRBD1 (6 bases). CDR1 is MNHNS, CDR2 SASEGT, per germline. Trimming removed 1 base from V and 9 bases from J, with 13 bases in between. This CDR3 has 15 residues. The CDR3 DNA follows: TGTGCCAGCAGTGAAGGGGGGGGGCTCGGTTCACCCCTCCACTTT. Protein: CASSEGGGLGSPLHF.

The CDR3 DNA sequence: TGTGCCAGCTCACCCGGGGAGGCGCGTGGAAACACCATATATTTT. This codes for CASSPGEARGNTIYF. The chain couples TRBV18 to TRBJ1-3; D call uncertain. Between the trimmed V and J ends, which lost 3 bases and 3 bases, there was a span of 12 bases. The CDR3 spans 15 residues. Germline CDR1 and CDR2: KGHSH and LQKENI.

This chain joins TRBV7-9 and TRBJ1-3, with TRBD1 matching over 8 bases. This CDR3 is 14 amino acids long. Germline CDR1 is SEHNR and CDR2 is FQNEAQ (reference sequence). Losses at the gene ends were 5 bases for V and 9 bases for J; bases not matched to a gene: 9. The CDR3 loop is CASSLGQGEGTIYF. The CDR3 region has the DNA TGTGCCAGCAGCCTTGGACAGGGCGAGGGCACCATATATTTT.

The V and J genes are TRBV11-2 and TRBJ1-1; 8 nucleotides match TRBD1. J was trimmed by 1 base and V by 8 bases; bases with no gene match: 9. The germline V gene encodes CDR1 SGHAT and CDR2 FQNNGV. The CDR3 consists of 15 residues. The CDR3 nucleotides are TGTGCCAGCTCACTCGGCAGGGGGCGGAACACTGAAGCTTTCTTT. It is translated as CASSLGRGRNTEAFF.

The chain is built from TRBV4-3 and TRBJ2-3, with 9 positions matching TRBD2. The CDR3 length is 16 residues. The germline V gene has CDR1 LGHNA and CDR2 YSLEER. J gave up 3 bases and V 1 base, and 5 bases lay outside the gene matches. The CDR3 sequence: CASSQGSSGKTDTQYF. CDR3 bases: TGCGCCAGCAGCCAAGGTTCTAGCGGGAAGACAGATACGCAGTATTTT.

The V call is TRBV5-4, the J call TRBJ2-4; maybe TRBD1 (6 bases). CDR1 SGHNT and CDR2 YYREEE come from the germline V gene (reference sequence). The CDR3 runs to 16 residues. Trimming shortened V by 0 bases and J by 0 bases, and 10 bases separated the two germline ends. The DNA for the CDR3 is TGTGCCAGCAGCTTGGGGGGACAACTAGCCAAAAACATTCAGTACTTC. Its translation is CASSLGGQLAKNIQYF. The full variable domain, with the rest looked up from reference TRBV5-4 and TRBJ2-4, is ETGVTQSPTHLIKTRGQQVTLRCSSQSGHNTVSWYQQALGQGPQFIFQYYREEENGRGNFPPRFSGLQFPNYSSELNVNALELDDSALYLCASSLGGQLAKNIQYFGAGTRLSVL.

The chain employs TRBV28 and TRBJ1-4, with TRBD1 identical over 10 bases. The CDR3 loop spans 15 amino acids. The germline CDR1 and CDR2 sequences are MDHEN and SYDVKM. Trimming cost V 6 bases and J 7 bases; bases outside gene matches: 8. CDR3 coding DNA: TGTGCCAGCAGACCCCGGACAGGGGGGAGTGAAAAACTGTTTTTT. Translating it yields CASRPRTGGSEKLFF.

The chain employs TRBV2 and TRBJ2-6, with D hard to call. Germline CDR1 is SNHLY and CDR2 is FYNNEI. V lost 8 bases and J lost 0, with 11 bases in between. The CDR3 totals 15 residues. The CDR3: CASARLYSGANVLTF. The CDR3 region has the DNA TGTGCCAGCGCCAGACTGTACTCTGGGGCCAACGTCCTGACTTTC.

The CDR3, as DNA: TGCGCCAGCAGCGGGAACGGGGCCTTTTACGAGCAGTACTTC. Translated, it gives CASSGNGAFYEQYF. The rearrangement uses TRBV5-1 and TRBJ2-7; possibly TRBD1 or TRBD2 for D (5 bases each). The germline V and J ends were trimmed by 4 bases and 4 bases, with 15 bases remaining between them. Looked up from germline, CDR1 is SGHRS and CDR2 is YFSETQ. The CDR3 length is 14 residues.

The chain combines TRBV6-6 with TRBJ1-1, with D tentatively TRBD1 (5 bases). CDR3 length equals 16 residues. V gave up 4 bases and J gave up 4 bases, with 19 bases separating them. CDR1 and CDR2 (germline): MNHNY, SVGAGI (reference sequence). CDR3 coding DNA: TGTGCCAGCAGTTTATACCGTCCTCAGGGACCCACTGAAGCTTTCTTT. This translates into CASSLYRPQGPTEAFF.

This clone showed up just once. V usage is TRBV6-1 and J usage is TRBJ2-7; the D gene is possibly TRBD1 (6 bases). Germline assignment: CDR1 MNHNS and CDR2 SASEGT. The CDR3 covers 14 residues. Trimming took 6 bases from V and 4 from J, leaving 16 bases between them. This chain's CDR3 is CASSALQGTYEQYF. DNA for the CDR3: TGTGCCAGCAGCGCGTTACAGGGAACGTACGAGCAGTACTTC.

This clone was picked up many times. This chain connects TRBV7-6 to TRBJ2-4; D is tentatively TRBD1 or TRBD2 (7 bases each). There are 14 residues in the CDR3. Trimming pared 1 base from V and 9 bases from J, leaving 13 bases between. Germline CDR1 and CDR2: SGHVS and FNYEAQ. CDR3 region: CASSLGTGEGIQYF. CDR3 nucleotide sequence: TGTGCCAGCAGCTTAGGCACAGGGGAGGGCATTCAGTACTTC.

J is TRBJ2-3 and V is TRBV7-9; 8 bases are shared with TRBD1. V lost 6 bases to trimming and J lost 0 bases; unmatched junction nucleotides: 8. The germline V gene encodes CDR1 SEHNR and CDR2 FQNEAQ (reference sequence). This CDR3 comprises 16 residues. CDR3 amino acids: CASSRPTGASTDTQYF. CDR3 coding DNA: TGTGCCAGCAGTCGACCGACAGGGGCGAGCACAGATACGCAGTATTTT.

V is TRBV30 and J is TRBJ1-5; D is unresolved. The V end was cut by 3 bases, the J end by 11 bases, with 11 bases between. The CDR3 contains 11 residues. Per germline, CDR1 GTSNPN and CDR2 SVGIG (reference sequence). The CDR3 loop is CAWSPPRTQHF. The DNA of the CDR3 is TGTGCCTGGAGCCCCCCCCGAACCCAGCATTTT.

V gene TRBV7-2 combines with J gene TRBJ1-1; D not certain. Germline CDR1 is SGHTA and CDR2 is FQGNSA. The length of the CDR3 is 16 residues. V lost 1 base to trimming and J lost 1 base, with 13 bases between them. CDR3 sequence (DNA): TGTGCCAGCAGCTTAGATCCGATGAGGACGAACACTGAAGCTTTCTTT. Protein product: CASSLDPMRTNTEAFF.